The present T cell receptor (beta chain) was sequenced within a study of blood T cell repertoires in COVID-19. Overall study: In each case, the material was cDNA or gDNA derived from T cells, B-cell-depleted T cells, or PBMCs.

Sequenced by immunoSEQ multiplex PCR; TCRdb stores in-frame clones only, minus some. The sample holds over 85,000 clones, 70% to 80% seen once. CDR3 length: 15 residues. Germline loops: CDR1 MDHEN, CDR2 SYDVKM. The V gene lost 5 bases and the J gene lost 6 bases, with 17 bases spanning the gap. V and J are TRBV28 and TRBJ2-1, with D possibly being TRBD2 (6 bases). The sequencing input was peripheral blood. The receptor was isolated from a man between 65 and 79 years old with acute or convalescent COVID-19. The CDR3 protein is CASSVGASEVNEQFF. The CDR3 nucleotides read TGTGCCAGCAGTGTCGGGGCTAGCGAGGTCAATGAGCAGTTCTTC.